The clone carrying this T cell receptor (beta chain) was seen more than once but under ten times. This record belongs to a study of T cell repertoires in cytomegalovirus infection. V shed 1 base, J shed 6 bases, and the junction held 12 bases outside the gene matches. Germline V CDR1 and CDR2: SGDLS, YYNGEE. The CDR3 spans 17 residues. Via MiXCR, TCRdb re-called the reads, giving one row per CDR3 protein. The sample yields about 180,000 distinct CDR3 sequences, about a sixth seen once. The chain employs TRBV9 and TRBJ2-2; 7 positions match TRBD1. This TCR was sampled from a human donor in good health (CMV status not recorded). Some clones in this sample may be carry-over from other donors' samples. The sequenced sample consisted of CD8+ T cells from PBMCs. DNA for the CDR3: TGTGCCAGCAGCGTAACCTGGGCCGGGACAGAATCCGGGGAGCTGTTTTTT. Translation: CASSVTWAGTESGELFF.